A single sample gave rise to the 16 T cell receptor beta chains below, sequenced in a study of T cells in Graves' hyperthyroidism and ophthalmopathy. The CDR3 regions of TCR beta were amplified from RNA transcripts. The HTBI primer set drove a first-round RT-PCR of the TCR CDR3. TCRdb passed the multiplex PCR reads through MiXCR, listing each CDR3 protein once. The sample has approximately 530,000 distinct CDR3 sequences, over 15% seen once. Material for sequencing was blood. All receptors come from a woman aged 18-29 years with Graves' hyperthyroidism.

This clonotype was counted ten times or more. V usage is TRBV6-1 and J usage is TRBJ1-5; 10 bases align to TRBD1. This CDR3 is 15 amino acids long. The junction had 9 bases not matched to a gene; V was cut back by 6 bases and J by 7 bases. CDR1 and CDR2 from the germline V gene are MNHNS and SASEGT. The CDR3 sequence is CASSSKTGGGQPQHF. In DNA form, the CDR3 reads TGTGCCAGCAGCTCCAAGACAGGGGGCGGACAGCCCCAGCATTTT.

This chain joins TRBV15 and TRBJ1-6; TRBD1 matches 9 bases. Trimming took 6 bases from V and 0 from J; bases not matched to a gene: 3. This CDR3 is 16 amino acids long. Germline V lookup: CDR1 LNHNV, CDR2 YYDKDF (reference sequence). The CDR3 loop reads CATRRGQGSYNSPLHF. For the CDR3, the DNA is TGTGCCACCAGAAGGGGACAGGGCTCCTATAATTCACCCCTCCACTTT.

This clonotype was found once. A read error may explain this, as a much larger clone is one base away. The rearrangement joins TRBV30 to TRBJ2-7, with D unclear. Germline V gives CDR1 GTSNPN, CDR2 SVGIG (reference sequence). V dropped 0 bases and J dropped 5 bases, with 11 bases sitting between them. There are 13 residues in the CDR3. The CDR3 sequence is CAWSVGLIHEQYF. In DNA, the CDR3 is TGTGCCTGGAGTGTGGGGTTGATCCACGAGCAGTACTTC.

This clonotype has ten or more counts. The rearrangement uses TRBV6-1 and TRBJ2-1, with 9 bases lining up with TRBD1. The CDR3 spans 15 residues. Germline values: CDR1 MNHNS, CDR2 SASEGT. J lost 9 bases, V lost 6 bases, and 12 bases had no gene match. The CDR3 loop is CASSIGTGYLGEQFF. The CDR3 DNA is TGTGCCAGCAGCATCGGGACAGGGTATTTAGGTGAGCAGTTCTTC.

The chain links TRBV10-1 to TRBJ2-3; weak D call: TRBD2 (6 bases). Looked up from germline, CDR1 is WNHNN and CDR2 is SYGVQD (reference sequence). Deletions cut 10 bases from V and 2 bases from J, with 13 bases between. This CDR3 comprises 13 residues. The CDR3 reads CATGGDDTDTQYF. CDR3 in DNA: TGCGCCACTGGAGGGGACGACACAGATACGCAGTATTTT.

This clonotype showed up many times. The CDR3 is CSARPNRQGPAIYEQYF. The CDR3 region has the DNA TGCAGTGCTAGACCTAACAGACAGGGGCCAGCCATCTACGAGCAGTACTTC. The J gene is TRBJ2-7, the V gene TRBV20-1; 8 nucleotides align to TRBD1. Germline loops: CDR1 DFQATT, CDR2 SNEGSKA (reference sequence). The CDR3 is 17 amino acids. After removal of 2 bases from V and 3 bases from J, the junction contained 15 bases not matched to a gene.

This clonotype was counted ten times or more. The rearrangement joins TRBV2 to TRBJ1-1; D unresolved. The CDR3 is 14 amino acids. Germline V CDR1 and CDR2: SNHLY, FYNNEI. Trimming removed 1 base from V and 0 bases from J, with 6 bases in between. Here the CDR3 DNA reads TGTGCCAGCAGTGAAGGGCACTTGAACACTGAAGCTTTCTTT. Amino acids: CASSEGHLNTEAFF.

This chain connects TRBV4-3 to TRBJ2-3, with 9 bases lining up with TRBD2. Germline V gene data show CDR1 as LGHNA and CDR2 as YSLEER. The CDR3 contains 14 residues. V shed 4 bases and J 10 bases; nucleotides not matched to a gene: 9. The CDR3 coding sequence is TGCGCCAGCAGCCCCGAAGAGGGACTAGCTCCGCAGTATTTT. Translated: CASSPEEGLAPQYF.

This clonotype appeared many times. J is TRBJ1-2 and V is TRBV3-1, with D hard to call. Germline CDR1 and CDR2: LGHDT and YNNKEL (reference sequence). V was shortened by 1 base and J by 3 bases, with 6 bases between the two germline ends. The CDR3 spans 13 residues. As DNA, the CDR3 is TGTGCCAGCAGCCAAGGGCGAGACTATGGCTACACCTTC. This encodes CASSQGRDYGYTF.

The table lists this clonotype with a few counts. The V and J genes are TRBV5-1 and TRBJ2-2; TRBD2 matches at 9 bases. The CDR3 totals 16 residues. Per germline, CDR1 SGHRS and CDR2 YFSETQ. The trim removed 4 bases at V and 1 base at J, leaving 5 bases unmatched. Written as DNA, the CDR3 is TGCGCCAGCAGCCAAATGACTAGCGGGAACACCGGGGAGCTGTTTTTT. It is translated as CASSQMTSGNTGELFF.

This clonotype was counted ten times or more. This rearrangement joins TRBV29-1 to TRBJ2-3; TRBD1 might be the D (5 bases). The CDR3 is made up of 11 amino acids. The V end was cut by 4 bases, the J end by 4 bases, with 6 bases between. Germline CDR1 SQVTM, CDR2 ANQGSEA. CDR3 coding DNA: TGCAGCGTTGGACAGCCAGATACGCAGTATTTT. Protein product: CSVGQPDTQYF.

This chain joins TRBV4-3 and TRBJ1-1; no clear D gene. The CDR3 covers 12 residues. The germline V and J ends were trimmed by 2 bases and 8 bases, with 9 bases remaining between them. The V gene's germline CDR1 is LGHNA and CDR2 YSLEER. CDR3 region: CASSQFGVEAFF. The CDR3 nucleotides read TGCGCCAGCAGCCAATTCGGGGTCGAAGCTTTCTTT.

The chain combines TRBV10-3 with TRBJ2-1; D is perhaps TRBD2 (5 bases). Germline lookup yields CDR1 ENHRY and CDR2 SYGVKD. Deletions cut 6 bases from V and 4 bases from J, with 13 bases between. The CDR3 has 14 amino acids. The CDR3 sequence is CAIRTSGQYNEQFF. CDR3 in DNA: TGTGCCATCAGAACCAGCGGCCAGTACAATGAGCAGTTCTTC.

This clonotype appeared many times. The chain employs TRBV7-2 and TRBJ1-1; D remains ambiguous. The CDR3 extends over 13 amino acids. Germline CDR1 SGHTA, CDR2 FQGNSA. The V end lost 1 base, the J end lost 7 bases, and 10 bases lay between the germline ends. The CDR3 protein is CASSLDLGGEAFF. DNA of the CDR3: TGTGCCAGCAGCTTAGACCTCGGCGGTGAAGCTTTCTTT. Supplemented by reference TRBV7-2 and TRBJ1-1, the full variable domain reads GAGVSQSPSNKVTEKGKDVELRCDPISGHTALYWYRQSLGQGLEFLIYFQGNSAPDKSGLPSDRFSAERTGGSVSTLTIQRTQQEDSAVYLCASSLDLGGEAFFGQGTRLTVV.

The CDR3 sequence: CSVTTDYRGRPYEQYF. In DNA, the CDR3 is TGCAGCGTTACGACGGACTACAGGGGGCGACCCTACGAGCAGTACTTC. The chain joins TRBV29-1 to TRBJ2-7; 9 bases are shared with TRBD1. V lost 5 bases to trimming and J lost 2 bases; unmatched junction nucleotides: 13. The germline V gene encodes CDR1 SQVTM and CDR2 ANQGSEA. The CDR3 has 16 residues.

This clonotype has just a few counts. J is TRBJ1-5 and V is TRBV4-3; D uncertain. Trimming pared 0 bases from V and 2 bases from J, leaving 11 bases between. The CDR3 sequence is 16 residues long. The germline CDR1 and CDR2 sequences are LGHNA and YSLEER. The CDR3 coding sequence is TGCGCCAGCAGCCAAGATCTCAGAAGGGGCAATCAGCCCCAGCATTTT. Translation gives CASSQDLRRGNQPQHF.